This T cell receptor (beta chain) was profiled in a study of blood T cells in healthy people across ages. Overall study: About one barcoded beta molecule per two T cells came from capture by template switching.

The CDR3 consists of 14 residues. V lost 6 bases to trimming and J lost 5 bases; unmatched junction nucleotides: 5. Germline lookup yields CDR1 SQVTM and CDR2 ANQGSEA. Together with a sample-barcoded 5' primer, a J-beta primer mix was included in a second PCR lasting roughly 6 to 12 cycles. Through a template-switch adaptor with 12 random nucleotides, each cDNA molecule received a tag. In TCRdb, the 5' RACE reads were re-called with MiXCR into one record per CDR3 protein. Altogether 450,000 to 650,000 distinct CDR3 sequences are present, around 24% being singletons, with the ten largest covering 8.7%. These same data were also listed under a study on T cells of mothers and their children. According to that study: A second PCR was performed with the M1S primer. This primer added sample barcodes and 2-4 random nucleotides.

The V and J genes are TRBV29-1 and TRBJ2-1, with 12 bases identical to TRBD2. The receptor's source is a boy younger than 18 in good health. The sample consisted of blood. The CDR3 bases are TGCAGCGTCCGAGGACTAGCGGGAAACAATGAGCAGTTCTTC. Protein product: CSVRGLAGNNEQFF.